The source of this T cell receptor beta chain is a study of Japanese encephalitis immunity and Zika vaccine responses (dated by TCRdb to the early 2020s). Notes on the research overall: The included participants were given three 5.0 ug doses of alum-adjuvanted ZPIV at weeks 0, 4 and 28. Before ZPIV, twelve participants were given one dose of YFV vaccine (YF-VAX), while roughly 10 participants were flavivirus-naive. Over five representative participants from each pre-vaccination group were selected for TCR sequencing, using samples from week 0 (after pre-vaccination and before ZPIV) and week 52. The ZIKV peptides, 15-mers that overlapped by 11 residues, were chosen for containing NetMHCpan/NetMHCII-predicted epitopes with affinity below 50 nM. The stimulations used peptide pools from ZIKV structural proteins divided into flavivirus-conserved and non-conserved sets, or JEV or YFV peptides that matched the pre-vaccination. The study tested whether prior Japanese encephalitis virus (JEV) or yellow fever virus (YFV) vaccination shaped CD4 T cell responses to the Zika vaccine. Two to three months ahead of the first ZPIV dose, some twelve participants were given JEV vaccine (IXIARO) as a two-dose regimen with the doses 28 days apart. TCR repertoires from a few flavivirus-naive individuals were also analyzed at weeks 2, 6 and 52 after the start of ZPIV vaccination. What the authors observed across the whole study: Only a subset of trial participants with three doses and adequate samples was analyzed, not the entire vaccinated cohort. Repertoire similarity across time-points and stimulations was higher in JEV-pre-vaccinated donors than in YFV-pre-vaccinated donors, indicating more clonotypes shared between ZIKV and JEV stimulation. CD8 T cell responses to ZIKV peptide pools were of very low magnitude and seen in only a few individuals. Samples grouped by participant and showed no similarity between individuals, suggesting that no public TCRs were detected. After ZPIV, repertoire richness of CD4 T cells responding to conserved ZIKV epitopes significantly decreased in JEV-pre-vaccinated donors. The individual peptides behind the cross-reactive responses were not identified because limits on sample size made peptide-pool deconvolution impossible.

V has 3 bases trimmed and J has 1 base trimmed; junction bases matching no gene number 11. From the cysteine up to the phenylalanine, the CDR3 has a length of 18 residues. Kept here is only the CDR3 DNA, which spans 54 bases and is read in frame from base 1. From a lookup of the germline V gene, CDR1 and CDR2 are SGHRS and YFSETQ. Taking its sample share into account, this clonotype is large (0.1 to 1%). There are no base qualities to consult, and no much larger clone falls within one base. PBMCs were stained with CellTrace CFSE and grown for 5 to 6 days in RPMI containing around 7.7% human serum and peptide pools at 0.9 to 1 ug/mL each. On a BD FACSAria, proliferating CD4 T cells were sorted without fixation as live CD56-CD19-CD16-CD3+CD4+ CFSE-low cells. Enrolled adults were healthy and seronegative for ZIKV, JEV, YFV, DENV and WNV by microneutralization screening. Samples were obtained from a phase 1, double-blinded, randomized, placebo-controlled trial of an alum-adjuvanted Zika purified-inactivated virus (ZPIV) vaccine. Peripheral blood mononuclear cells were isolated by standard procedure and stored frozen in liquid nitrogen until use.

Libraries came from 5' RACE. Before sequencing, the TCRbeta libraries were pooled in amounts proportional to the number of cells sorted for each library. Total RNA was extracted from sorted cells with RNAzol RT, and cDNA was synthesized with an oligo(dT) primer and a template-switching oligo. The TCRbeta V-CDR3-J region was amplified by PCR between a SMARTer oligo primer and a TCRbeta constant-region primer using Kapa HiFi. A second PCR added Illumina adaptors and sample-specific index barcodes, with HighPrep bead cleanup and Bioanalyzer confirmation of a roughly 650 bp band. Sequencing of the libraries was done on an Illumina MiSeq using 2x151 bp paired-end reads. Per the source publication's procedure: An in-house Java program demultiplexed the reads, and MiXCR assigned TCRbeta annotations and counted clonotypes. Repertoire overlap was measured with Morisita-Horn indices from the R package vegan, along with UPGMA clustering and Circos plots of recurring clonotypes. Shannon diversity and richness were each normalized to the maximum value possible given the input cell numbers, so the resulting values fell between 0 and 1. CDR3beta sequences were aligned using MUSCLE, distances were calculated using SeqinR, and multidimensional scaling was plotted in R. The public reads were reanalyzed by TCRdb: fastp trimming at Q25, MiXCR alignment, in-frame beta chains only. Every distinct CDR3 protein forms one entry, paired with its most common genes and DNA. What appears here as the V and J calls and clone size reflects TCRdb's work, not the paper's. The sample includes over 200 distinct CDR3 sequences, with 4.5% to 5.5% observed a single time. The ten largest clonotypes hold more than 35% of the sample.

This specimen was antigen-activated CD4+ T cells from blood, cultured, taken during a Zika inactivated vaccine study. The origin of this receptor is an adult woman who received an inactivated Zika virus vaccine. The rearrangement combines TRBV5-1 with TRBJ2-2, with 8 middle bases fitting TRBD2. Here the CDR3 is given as CASSWGTRLALNTGELFF. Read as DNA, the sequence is TGCGCCAGCAGCTGGGGAACTCGACTAGCGCTGAACACCGGGGAGCTGTTTTTT. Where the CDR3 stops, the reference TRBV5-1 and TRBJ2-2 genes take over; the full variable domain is KAGVTQTPRYLIKTRGQQVTLSCSPISGHRSVSWYQQTPGQGLQFLFEYFSETQRNKGNFPGRFSGRQFSNSRSEMNVSTLELGDSALYLCASSWGTRLALNTGELFFGEGSRLTVL.